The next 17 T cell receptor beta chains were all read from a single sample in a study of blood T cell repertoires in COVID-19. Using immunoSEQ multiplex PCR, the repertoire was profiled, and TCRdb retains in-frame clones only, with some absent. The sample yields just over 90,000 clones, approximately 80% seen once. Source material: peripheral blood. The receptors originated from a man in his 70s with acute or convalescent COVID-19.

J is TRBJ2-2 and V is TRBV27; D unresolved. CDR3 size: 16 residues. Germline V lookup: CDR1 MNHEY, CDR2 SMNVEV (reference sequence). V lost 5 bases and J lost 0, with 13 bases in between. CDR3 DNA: TGTGCCAGCAGTCTAACAGAGAGCTCGAACACCGGGGAGCTGTTTTTT. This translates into CASSLTESSNTGELFF.

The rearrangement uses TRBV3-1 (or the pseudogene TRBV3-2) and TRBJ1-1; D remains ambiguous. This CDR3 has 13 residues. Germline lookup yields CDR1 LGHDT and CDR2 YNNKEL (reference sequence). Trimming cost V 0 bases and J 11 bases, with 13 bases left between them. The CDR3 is CASSQEAGLYAFF. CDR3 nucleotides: TGTGCCAGCAGCCAAGAGGCAGGTCTTTATGCTTTCTTT.

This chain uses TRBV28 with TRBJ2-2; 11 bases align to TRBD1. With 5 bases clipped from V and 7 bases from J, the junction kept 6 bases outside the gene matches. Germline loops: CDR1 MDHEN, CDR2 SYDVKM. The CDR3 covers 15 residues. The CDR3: CASSLDRGHNGELFF. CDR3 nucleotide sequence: TGTGCCAGCAGTCTGGACAGGGGGCATAACGGGGAGCTGTTTTTT.

CDR3 nucleotide sequence: TGTGCCAGCAGCTTAGCAGGGGGCACTGAAGCTTTCTTT. Translating it yields CASSLAGGTEAFF. V gene TRBV3-1 (or the pseudogene TRBV3-2) combines with J gene TRBJ1-1; 7 positions match TRBD1. V was pared by 5 bases and J by 4 bases, with 4 bases of the junction left unmatched. The CDR3 has 13 residues. The germline V gene has CDR1 LGHDT and CDR2 YNNKEL (reference sequence).

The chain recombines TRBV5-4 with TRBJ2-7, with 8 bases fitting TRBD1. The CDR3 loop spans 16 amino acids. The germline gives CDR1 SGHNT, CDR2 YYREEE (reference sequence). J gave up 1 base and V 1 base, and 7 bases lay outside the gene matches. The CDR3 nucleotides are TGTGCCAGCAGCTTGTTAGGACAGGGCCGGTCCTACGAGCAGTACTTC. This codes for CASSLLGQGRSYEQYF.

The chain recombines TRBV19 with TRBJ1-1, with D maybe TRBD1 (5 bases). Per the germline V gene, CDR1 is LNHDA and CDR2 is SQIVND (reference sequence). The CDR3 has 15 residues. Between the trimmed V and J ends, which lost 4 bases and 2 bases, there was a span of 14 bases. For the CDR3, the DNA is TGTGCCAGTAGTACGCGACAGATTCTAAACACTGAAGCTTTCTTT. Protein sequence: CASSTRQILNTEAFF.

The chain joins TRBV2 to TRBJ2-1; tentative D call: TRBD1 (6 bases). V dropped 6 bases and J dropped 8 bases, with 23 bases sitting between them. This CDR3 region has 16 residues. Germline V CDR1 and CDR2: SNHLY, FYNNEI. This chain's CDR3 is CASSLVGQRNRYEQFF. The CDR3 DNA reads TGTGCCAGCAGCCTCGTAGGACAGCGGAACCGGTATGAGCAGTTCTTC.

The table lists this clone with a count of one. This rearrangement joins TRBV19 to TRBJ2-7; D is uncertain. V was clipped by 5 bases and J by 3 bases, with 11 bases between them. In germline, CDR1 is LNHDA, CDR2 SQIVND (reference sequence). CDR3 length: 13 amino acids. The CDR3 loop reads CASSLRSNYEQYF. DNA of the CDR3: TGTGCCAGTAGTCTGCGTTCCAACTACGAGCAGTACTTC.

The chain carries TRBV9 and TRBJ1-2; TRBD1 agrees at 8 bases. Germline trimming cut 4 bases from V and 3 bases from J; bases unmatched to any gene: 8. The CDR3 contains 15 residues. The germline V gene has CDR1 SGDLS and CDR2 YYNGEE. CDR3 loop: CASSFPTGGYYGYTF. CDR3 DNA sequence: TGTGCCAGCAGCTTCCCAACAGGGGGTTACTATGGCTACACCTTC.

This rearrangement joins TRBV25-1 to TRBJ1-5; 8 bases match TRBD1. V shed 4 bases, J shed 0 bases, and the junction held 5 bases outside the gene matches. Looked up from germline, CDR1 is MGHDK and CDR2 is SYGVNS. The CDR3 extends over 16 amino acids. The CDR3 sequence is CASSAGTGASNQPQHF. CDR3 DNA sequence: TGTGCCAGCAGTGCGGGGACAGGAGCTAGCAATCAGCCCCAGCATTTT.

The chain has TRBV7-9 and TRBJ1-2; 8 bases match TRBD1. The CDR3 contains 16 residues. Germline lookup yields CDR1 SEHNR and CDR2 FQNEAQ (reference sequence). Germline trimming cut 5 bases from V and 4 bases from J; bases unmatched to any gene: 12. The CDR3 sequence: CASSPLTGEVFYGYTF. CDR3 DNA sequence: TGTGCCAGCAGCCCCCTGACAGGGGAAGTGTTCTATGGCTACACCTTC.

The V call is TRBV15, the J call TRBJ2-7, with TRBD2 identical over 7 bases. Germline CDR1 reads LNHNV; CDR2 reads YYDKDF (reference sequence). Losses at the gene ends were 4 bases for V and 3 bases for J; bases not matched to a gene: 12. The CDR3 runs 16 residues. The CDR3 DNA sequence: TGTGCCACCAGCAATCAGATTTTTGGCGGGAGCTACGAGCAGTACTTC. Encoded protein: CATSNQIFGGSYEQYF. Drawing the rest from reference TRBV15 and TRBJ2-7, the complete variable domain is DAMVIQNPRYQVTQFGKPVTLSCSQTLNHNVMYWYQQKSSQAPKLLFHYYDKDFNNEADTPDNFQSRRPNTSFCFLDIRSPGLGDTAMYLCATSNQIFGGSYEQYFGPGTRLTVT.

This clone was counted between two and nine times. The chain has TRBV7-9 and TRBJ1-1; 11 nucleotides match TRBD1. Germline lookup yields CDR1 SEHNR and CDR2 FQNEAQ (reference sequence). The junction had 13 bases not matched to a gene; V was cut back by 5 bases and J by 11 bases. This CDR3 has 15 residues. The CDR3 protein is CASSESVGQGARAFF. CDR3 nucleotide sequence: TGTGCCAGCAGCGAGAGCGTAGGACAGGGGGCTCGGGCTTTCTTT.

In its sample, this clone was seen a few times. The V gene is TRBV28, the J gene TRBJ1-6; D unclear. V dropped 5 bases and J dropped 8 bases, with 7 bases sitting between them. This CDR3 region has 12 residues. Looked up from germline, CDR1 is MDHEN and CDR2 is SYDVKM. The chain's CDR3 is CASSLSDSPLHF. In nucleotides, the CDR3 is TGTGCCAGCAGTCTTAGTGATTCACCCCTCCACTTT.

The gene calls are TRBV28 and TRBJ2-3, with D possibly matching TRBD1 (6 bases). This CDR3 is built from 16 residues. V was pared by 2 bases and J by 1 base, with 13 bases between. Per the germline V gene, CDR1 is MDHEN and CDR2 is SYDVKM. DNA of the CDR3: TGTGCCAGCAGTTTAGTGGGCAGGGGAGGCACAGATACGCAGTATTTT. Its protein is CASSLVGRGGTDTQYF.

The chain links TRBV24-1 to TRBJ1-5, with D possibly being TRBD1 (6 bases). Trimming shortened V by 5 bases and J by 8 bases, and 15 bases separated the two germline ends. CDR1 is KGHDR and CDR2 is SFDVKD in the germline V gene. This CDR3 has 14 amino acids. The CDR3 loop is CATSGFGGGEPQHF. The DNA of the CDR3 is TGTGCCACCAGTGGCTTCGGAGGGGGGGAGCCCCAGCATTTT.

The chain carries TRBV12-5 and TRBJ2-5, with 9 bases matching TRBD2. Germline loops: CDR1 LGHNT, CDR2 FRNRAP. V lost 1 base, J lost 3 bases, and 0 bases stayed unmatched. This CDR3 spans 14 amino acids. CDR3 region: CASGLGTSEETQYF. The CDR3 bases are TGTGCTAGTGGTTTGGGGACTAGCGAAGAGACCCAGTACTTC.